This T cell receptor (beta chain) derives from a study of cytomegalovirus exposure and HLA in healthy donors (dated by TCRdb to the late 2010s). About the investigation overall: An earlier analysis of several hundred of the donors reported about 250 Gb of sequence data and around 110 million unique TCR beta sequences from some 180 million T cells. About 280 gigabases of sequencing data and 70 million to 100 million unique TCR sequences were included in an early release covering roughly 700 HLA-typed donors. Of the 300 to 400 genotyped donors, approximately 80% fell in the genetic ancestry cluster associated with self-reported Caucasian donors. The study aimed to test whether signatures of past pathogen exposure could be identified by cataloging public T cell receptors. The T cell repertoires of under 700 subjects were profiled by immunosequencing and related to cytomegalovirus serostatus. A separate validation cohort of roughly 110 different subjects was used in addition to the roughly 720-subject first cohort. To predict cytomegalovirus infection status, the study brought together high-throughput TCR immunosequencing, statistical association of individual TCRs with disease status, and machine learning. A later analysis re-examined previously published TCR beta repertoires from more than 550 donors and added high-resolution HLA genotyping to investigate patterns of TCR occurrence. In the later analysis, no new phenotypic data were used to find candidate immune exposures; instead, reliance was placed on TCR beta sequences and their occurrence across donors. An earlier analysis of 587 of the donors used high-throughput TCR beta sequencing to judge whether each TCR beta V gene segment behaved as functional or pseudogenic. Donor age, sex, ethnicity and CMV serostatus were collected together with the repertoire data. A later genetic analysis used genome-wide SNP genotypes for about 55% of the 666 donors, treating that subset as a discovery cohort. All discovery cohort repertoires had been generated on a single sequencing platform. HLA typing covered class I and class II loci at four-digit resolution. Typing coverage differed by locus: A, B, C, DRB1 and DQB1 were typed in roughly 629-640 donors, DQA1 in 500 to 550, DPA1 in roughly 590, and DPB1 in 400 to 490. Because of strong linkage in the cohort, roughly five DR-DQ haplotypes were treated as single units for association and clustering. Across approximately 420 genotyped donors of the cohort, an average of roughly 250,000 unique TCR beta nucleotide sequences per donor were sequenced, and 15% to 20% of those sequences were non-productive. What the study reported, not specific to this receptor: In a later genetic analysis, fewer N-insertions in productive TCRs were reported among donors in an Asian-associated ancestry cluster than the roughly 640-donor mean. A later genetic analysis associated a missense DCLRE1C variant with V-gene and J-gene trimming of TCR beta chains, and an independent cohort replicated the association. A few of the identified cytomegalovirus-associated TCR beta chains were confirmed in vitro to be specific for cytomegalovirus antigens. According to a later analysis, parvovirus B19, influenza, CMV and Epstein-Barr virus appeared linked to several top co-occurrence clusters. Because counts were too low, roughly 17 rarely observed V segments, including chromosome 9 orphons, were left out of the earlier analysis of 500 to 750 of the donors. This cohort had only TCR beta chains sequenced, and the lack of alpha or paired-chain data limited which features could be detected. Because HLA typing was unavailable for some donors at each locus, only the typed subset was used in association tests. Most TCR sequences were seen in very few donors, while some public TCRs were found in many individuals. Cytomegalovirus status was reported to be diagnosed by the classifier with high specificity and sensitivity in both the original and validation cohorts. A cluster of highly shared sequence variants was judged likely to be a technical artifact of the sequencing pipeline. Linkage disequilibrium might explain the correlated functional status among segregating V segments, but an unknown experimental factor could not be ruled out. The only immune exposure information available for the cohort was CMV serostatus. When HLA alleles, especially DR and DQ, strongly co-occurred, attributing TCR associations to individual alleles was difficult. A later analysis found that most CMV-associated TCR beta chains appeared HLA-restricted, with HLA associations seemingly driven largely by CMV exposure. The authors suggested that the approach could potentially be extended to other disease states and immunological phenotypes. A later analysis associated about 18,000 TCR beta sequences with specific HLA alleles at a false discovery rate of 0.05. Some IMGT-functional V segments, including TRBV6-2 and TRBV6-3, could not be distinguished by the 87-base-pair reads and were therefore excluded. Compared with equally common non-associated chains, HLA-associated TCR beta chains in a later analysis were more clonally expanded and had lower generation probabilities. A total of 150 to 200 TCR beta chains were listed by the study as associated with cytomegalovirus. An earlier analysis of approximately 540 of the donors showed that most TCR beta V segments appeared in productive rearrangements either about 90% or about 30% of the time, which broadly matched IMGT annotations. Roughly uniform sequencing depth across donors was assumed in presence/absence analyses, although this assumption may not hold. According to a later analysis, TCR association rates differed among HLA loci, with DRB1 alleles showing the most associated TCRs and HLA-C alleles showing the fewest. A further reported finding was that TCR beta sequences accurately predicted the HLA-A and HLA-B alleles for most subjects in the first cohort.

The method was the immunoSEQ multiplex PCR assay. A mixture of 60 forward primers for TCR Vbeta segments and 13 reverse primers for TCR Jbeta segments was used in the multiplex PCR. A multiplex PCR assay on genomic DNA amplified the CDR3 region of rearranged TCR beta genes. Amplified TCR beta libraries were sequenced as 87-base-pair reads on the Illumina HiSeq System. Per the original workflow: In a later analysis, roughly 80 million unique TCR beta chains were counted across the roughly 700 repertoires, and roughly 11 million of these chains were shared by at least two donors. Raw reads were error-corrected and collapsed into unique sequences with a nearest-neighbor algorithm that merged closely related sequences to remove PCR and sequencing errors. Alignment of CDR3 sequences to IMGT reference sequences was used to assign V, D and J gene segments. For a sequence to be retained, a match of at least six nucleotides to both a V gene segment and a J gene segment was required. A rearrangement was called productive if the CDR3 had no stop codons and remained in frame with V and J, and every other rearrangement was called non-productive. Following IMGT convention, CDR3 was defined as the stretch from the second conserved V-encoded cysteine up to the conserved J-encoded phenylalanine. In an earlier analysis of approximately 500 of the donors, sequences lacking an unambiguous match to a single V gene segment were excluded. In an earlier analysis of 587 of the donors, V segments were called functional above 56.7% productive rearrangements and were called segregating when the between-donor standard deviation exceeded 5%. A statistical classification framework was developed to diagnose cytomegalovirus status using the catalog of TCR beta chain sequences. A later analysis assigned V and J genes by comparing TCR nucleotide sequences with IMGT/GENE-DB human TR gene sequences. Using the TCRdist pipeline, a later analysis assigned CDR3 sequences along with most-parsimonious VDJ recombination scenarios. A later analysis defined each TCR beta chain by its CDR3 amino acid sequence plus V-gene family, and excluded reads lacking a unique V-gene family. A later analysis removed roughly 590 highly shared, low-generation-probability nucleotide sequences to deal with suspected cross-contamination and a sequencing artifact. A later analysis calculated a clonal expansion index for each public chain from normalized within-repertoire ranks of inferred template counts. In a later analysis, generation probabilities were computed using a VDJ recombination model fitted to out-of-frame rearrangements, and the results were checked against IGoR. In a later analysis, TCR-TCR, TCR-HLA and TCR-CMV co-occurrence was scored with hypergeometric tests, and a repertoire-size bias correction was applied to TCR pairs. To estimate false discovery rates, a later analysis permuted the HLA or CMV assignments 20 times. In a later analysis, co-occurring TCRs were grouped using DBSCAN, with TCRdist sequence similarity added in when clustering inside HLA-allele-positive subsets. Co-occurrence clustering excluded repertoires with fewer than 30,000 or more than 120,000 public chains, plus five with anomalous nucleotide sharing. TCRdb provides this immuneACCESS table in a form limited to in-frame rearrangements. Some clones are lacking; in checked studies, under half of them reflect an unresolved V gene, and why the rest are absent is not known. Clonal size and the V and J genes are those of that table, whereas D and trimming came from the DNA. The sample has roughly 150,000 clones on record, approximately 81% of them singletons. The ten largest clones capture 2% to 2.5% of the sample.

The cohort consisted of hundreds of healthy bone marrow donors. Cohort members were all nominally healthy when sampled, although unrecorded immune exposures were likely present. The donor was CMV seronegative and was included in the group of 352 seronegative cohort members. Each donor provided a peripheral blood sample, and peripheral blood mononuclear cells were used for TCR beta sequencing. The Qiagen DNeasy Blood Extraction Kit was used to extract genomic DNA from the blood cell samples. Only a few counts were recorded for this clone. This clone's antigen is unknown. No much larger clonotype is one base removed from it; base qualities were not supplied. V and J are trimmed by 2 bases and 3 bases, and the gene matches miss 15 bases of the junction. The CDR3 goes from the cysteine to the phenylalanine over 19 residues. CDR3 DNA only is kept here, 57 bases in frame from base 1. CDR1 and CDR2, looked up from the germline V gene (reference sequence), are MNHEY and SMNVEV.

The chain is encoded by TRBV27 joined to TRBJ2-2; 7 bases in the middle match TRBD1. Sequenced sample: PBMCs. The sequence was collected from a boy aged 2 to 10 in good health and CMV-seronegative. The bases read TGTGCCAGCAGTTTAGCGGGCCTCTTGAGGGGGCGATACACCGGGGAGCTGTTTTTT. The encoded protein is CASSLAGLLRGRYTGELFF.